These 25 T cell receptor beta chains share one sample of origin, sequenced in a study of shared clonotypes between healthy human individuals. Method: immunoSEQ multiplex PCR; TCRdb's copy keeps in-frame clones and lacks some. The sample has some 470,000 clones, about 82% seen once; the top ten hold 10% to 15%. The material sequenced was PBMCs. The receptor set was obtained from a woman aged 40 to 55 in good health. Some clones in this sample may be carry-over from other donors' samples.

The V call is TRBV6-1, the J call TRBJ2-7; D call uncertain. The CDR3 loop spans 14 amino acids. Germline CDR1 reads MNHNS; CDR2 reads SASEGT. Trimming removed 2 bases at V and 2 bases at J, with 10 bases between. The CDR3 region is CASSEKVPPYEQYF. CDR3 DNA: TGTGCCAGCAGTGAAAAGGTTCCCCCCTACGAGCAGTACTTC.

This clone appeared a few times. This chain links TRBV7-2 with TRBJ2-1; TRBD2 aligns across 9 bases. Germline V lookup: CDR1 SGHTA, CDR2 FQGNSA. The CDR3 extends over 18 amino acids. Trimming removed 3 bases from V and 0 bases from J; junction bases left unmatched: 9. CDR3 sequence (DNA): TGTGCCAGCAGCTTGTGGCTAGCGGGGCAGAGCTCCTACAATGAGCAGTTCTTC. It yields the protein CASSLWLAGQSSYNEQFF.

Notes on this clone: The identical CDR3 is also encoded by other nucleotide sequences in the sample. The rearrangement uses TRBV9 and TRBJ2-5; 8 nucleotides agree with TRBD1. V was clipped by 0 bases and J by 2 bases; unmatched bases: 3. Germline V gene data show CDR1 as SGDLS and CDR2 as YYNGEE. This CDR3 spans 15 amino acids. CDR3 protein: CASSVAGTGQETQYF. The CDR3 bases are TGTGCCAGCAGCGTAGCTGGGACAGGTCAAGAGACCCAGTACTTC. Supplemented by reference TRBV9 and TRBJ2-5, the full variable domain reads DSGVTQTPKHLITATGQRVTLRCSPRSGDLSVYWYQQSLDQGLQFLIQYYNGEERAKGNILERFSAQQFPDLHSELNLSSLELGDSALYFCASSVAGTGQETQYFGPGTRLLVL.

This clone has just a few counts. The chain has TRBV7-8 and TRBJ1-5; no firm D call. V dropped 1 base and J dropped 1 base, with 8 bases sitting between them. Germline V lookup: CDR1 SGHVS, CDR2 FQNEAQ. The CDR3 runs 15 residues. The CDR3 DNA reads TGTGCCAGCAGCTTAGACTGGGTAAGCAATCAGCCCCAGCATTTT. This translates into CASSLDWVSNQPQHF.

The chain couples TRBV6-4 to TRBJ1-1; D is unclear. The germline gives CDR1 MRHNA, CDR2 SNTAGT. This CDR3 is 13 amino acids long. Trimming cost V 5 bases and J 3 bases, with 10 bases left between them. CDR3 nucleotide sequence: TGTGCCAGCAGTCTACAGAGGGACACTGAAGCTTTCTTT. This gives the protein CASSLQRDTEAFF.

The chain combines TRBV5-4 with TRBJ2-5, with TRBD2 matching 14 bases. The DNA end lines up better with TRBJ2-7; the J call may be wrong. There are 15 residues in the CDR3. Germline assignment: CDR1 SGHNT and CDR2 YYREEE (reference sequence). The CDR3 DNA follows: TGTGCCAGCAGCGGGGGACTAGCGGGAGTCGACGAGCAGTACTTC. Translated, it gives CASSGGLAGVDEQYF.

The chain recombines TRBV10-2 with TRBJ2-1; 16 nucleotides agree with TRBD2. Germline values: CDR1 WSHSY, CDR2 SAAADI. The trim removed 6 bases at V and 10 bases at J, leaving 6 bases unmatched. This CDR3 region has 15 residues. CDR3 residues: CASRGLAGGDGEQFF. CDR3 bases: TGCGCCAGCAGGGGACTAGCGGGAGGGGATGGGGAGCAGTTCTTC.

The CDR3 DNA follows: TGTGCCAGCAGCGCTTTGGAGAACACTGAAGCTTTCTTT. It translates to CASSALENTEAFF. The chain is built from TRBV2 and TRBJ1-1; D unclear. Looked up from germline, CDR1 is SNHLY and CDR2 is FYNNEI. V was trimmed by 6 bases and J by 1 base, leaving 9 bases between them. The length of the CDR3 is 13 residues. The entire variable domain, with the rest obtained from reference TRBV2 and TRBJ1-1, is as follows: EPEVTQTPSHQVTQMGQEVILRCVPISNHLYFYWYRQILGQKVEFLVSFYNNEISEKSEIFDDQFSVERPDGSNFTLKIRSTKLEDSAMYFCASSALENTEAFFGQGTRLTVV.

The chain joins TRBV19 to TRBJ1-1; no reliable D call. Trimming left V 3 bases short and J 1 base short, with 6 bases between. The germline CDR1 and CDR2 sequences are LNHDA and SQIVND (reference sequence). The CDR3 totals 13 residues. The CDR3 coding sequence is TGTGCCAGTAGTATGCGACGGAACACTGAAGCTTTCTTT. This encodes CASSMRRNTEAFF.

Concerning this clone: This likely stems from a read error, as it lies one base from a far larger clone. This is likely a read error, given that the CDR3 carries no conserved phenylalanine or tryptophan at its end. The CDR3 is CAWSPQVDQPQHS. As DNA, the CDR3 is TGTGCCTGGAGCCCTCAAGTGGATCAGCCCCAGCATTCT. The chain couples TRBV30 to TRBJ1-5; D remains unclear. The length of the CDR3 is 13 residues. Trimming stripped 3 bases from V and 5 bases from J, with 11 bases between. Germline V gene sequence: CDR1 GTSNPN, CDR2 SVGIG (reference sequence).

With respect to this clone: A much larger clone differs from this one at a single base, so this may be a read error. The sample has other DNA sequences that encode this CDR3 too. V and J are TRBV7-2 and TRBJ2-7; the match to TRBD1 covers 10 bases. The CDR3 contains 14 residues. CDR1 is SGHTA and CDR2 is FQGNSA in the germline V gene. With V trimmed by 5 bases and J by 7 bases, 8 bases remained unmatched. DNA for the CDR3: TGTGCCAGCAGCATTCTGACAGGGGGCTATGAGCAGTACTTC. Protein sequence: CASSILTGGYEQYF.

The chain couples TRBV27 to TRBJ2-7, with TRBD1 identical over 8 bases. J was trimmed by 1 base and V by 4 bases; bases with no gene match: 12. The length of the CDR3 is 17 residues. Germline-derived CDR1 and CDR2 are MNHEY and SMNVEV (reference sequence). CDR3 protein: CASSSISRGRGSYEQYF. In DNA, the CDR3 is TGTGCCAGCAGTTCTATCAGCAGGGGGCGCGGTTCCTACGAGCAGTACTTC.

The J gene is TRBJ2-7, the V gene TRBV2, with a weak D call TRBD1 (5 bases). V shed 6 bases and J shed 4 bases, with 7 bases lying between them. The CDR3 runs to 11 residues. Germline lookup yields CDR1 SNHLY and CDR2 FYNNEI. This chain's CDR3 is CASRGEYEQYF. CDR3 nucleotides: TGTGCCAGCAGAGGGGAATACGAGCAGTACTTC.

This clone was recorded at least ten times. Additional DNA sequences in this sample encode the identical CDR3. The chain uses TRBV30 and TRBJ1-4, with D possibly TRBD1 on 6 matching bases. Deletions cut 6 bases from V and 5 bases from J, with 19 bases between. The germline CDR1 and CDR2 sequences are GTSNPN and SVGIG (reference sequence). This CDR3 region has 15 residues. The CDR3 loop reads CACNREFGVNEKLFF. CDR3 DNA: TGTGCCTGCAACAGGGAATTTGGGGTGAATGAAAAACTGTTTTTT.

The rearrangement joins TRBV9 to TRBJ1-2; TRBD1 aligns across 11 bases. V lost 2 bases and J lost 7; bases outside the gene matches: 7. Germline V gives CDR1 SGDLS, CDR2 YYNGEE. CDR3 length: 15 amino acids. CDR3 loop: CASSVMGQGVSGYTF. CDR3 nucleotide sequence: TGTGCCAGCAGCGTTATGGGACAGGGGGTTTCTGGCTACACCTTC. Filled out from reference TRBV9 and TRBJ1-2, the complete variable domain reads DSGVTQTPKHLITATGQRVTLRCSPRSGDLSVYWYQQSLDQGLQFLIQYYNGEERAKGNILERFSAQQFPDLHSELNLSSLELGDSALYFCASSVMGQGVSGYTFGSGTRLTVV.

The chain uses TRBV29-1 and TRBJ2-3; D is unclear. Per germline, CDR1 SQVTM and CDR2 ANQGSEA. V lost 0 bases and J lost 1, with 2 bases in between. CDR3 size: 12 residues. The CDR3 DNA sequence: TGCAGCGTTGAAGATGGCACAGATACGCAGTATTTT. The encoded protein is CSVEDGTDTQYF.

This clone was seen a few times. The rearrangement uses TRBV11-3 and TRBJ2-5; TRBD2 might be the D (5 bases). V was pared by 9 bases and J by 1 base, with 12 bases between. Per the germline V gene, CDR1 is SGHNT and CDR2 is YENEEA. The CDR3 has 13 residues. CDR3 coding DNA: TGTGCCAGTAGCGTGTGGGGCCAAGAGACCCAGTACTTC. Amino acid sequence: CASSVWGQETQYF.

The V call is TRBV10-3, the J call TRBJ2-1, with TRBD2 identical over 11 bases. CDR1 is ENHRY, CDR2 SYGVKD, per germline. Trimming removed 2 bases from V and 3 bases from J; junction bases left unmatched: 6. The CDR3 loop spans 17 amino acids. The CDR3 DNA sequence: TGTGCCATCAGTGAGCTCGGCGGACTAGCGGGCTACAATGAGCAGTTCTTC. This codes for CAISELGGLAGYNEQFF.

This CDR3 reads CASSSGTHTGELFF. CDR3 DNA sequence: TGCGCCAGCAGCTCCGGGACTCACACCGGGGAGCTGTTTTTT. V gene TRBV5-1 combines with J gene TRBJ2-2; D may be TRBD2 (6 bases). Germline values: CDR1 SGHRS, CDR2 YFSETQ. V lost 3 bases and J lost 3, with 9 bases in between. The CDR3 is 14 amino acids.

This clone was found once. V and J are TRBV18 and TRBJ1-1, with a weak D call TRBD1 (5 bases). CDR1 and CDR2 from the germline V gene are KGHSH and LQKENI. The CDR3 contains 14 residues. Trimming took 6 bases from V and 1 from J, leaving 12 bases between them. The CDR3 DNA is TGTGCCAGCTCCAACCTCGGGGGGAACACTGAAGCTTTCTTT. Translation: CASSNLGGNTEAFF.

About this clone itself: The final CDR3 position lacks the conserved phenylalanine or tryptophan, pointing to a likely read error. This chain connects TRBV28 to TRBJ2-7; TRBD1 matches at 10 bases. J gave up 0 bases and V 7 bases, and 3 bases lay outside the gene matches. CDR3 length equals 14 residues. Germline loops: CDR1 MDHEN, CDR2 SYDVKM. The CDR3 reads CASIGTGDSYEQYS. CDR3 nucleotides: TGTGCCAGCATCGGGACAGGGGACTCCTACGAGCAGTACTCC.

Notes on this clone: The same CDR3 is also encoded by other DNA sequences in this sample. The V call is TRBV2, the J call TRBJ1-2; D unresolved. The CDR3 consists of 12 residues. The V end was cut by 4 bases, the J end by 5 bases, with 8 bases between. Germline-derived CDR1 and CDR2 are SNHLY and FYNNEI. Here the CDR3 reads CASSGSLYGYTF. In nucleotides, the CDR3 is TGTGCCAGCAGTGGGTCATTATATGGCTACACCTTC.

Remarks on this clone: Sequence at one end of the junction differs from germline and may be a read error. The V gene is TRBV29-1, the J gene TRBJ2-7, with D unresolved. Germline CDR1 and CDR2: SQVTM and ANQGSEA. This CDR3 region has 12 residues. Here the CDR3 DNA reads TGCAACGTTTTGACGGGCTCCTACGAGCAGTACTTC. The encoded protein is CNVLTGSYEQYF.

J is TRBJ1-2 and V is TRBV6-6, with 7 bases lining up with TRBD1. Germline V gene lookup returns CDR1 MNHNY and CDR2 SVGAGI (reference sequence). V lost 5 bases and J lost 8; bases outside the gene matches: 5. The CDR3 runs 12 residues. CDR3 bases: TGTGCCAGCAGTGCTCAGGGGGGGGGCTACACCTTC. As protein: CASSAQGGGYTF.

This clone was observed a few times. This chain uses TRBV29-1 with TRBJ2-3, with 7 bases identical to TRBD1. Germline V gene sequence: CDR1 SQVTM, CDR2 ANQGSEA. The CDR3 has 13 amino acids. After removal of 3 bases from V and 5 bases from J, the junction contained 5 bases not matched to a gene. The CDR3 loop reads CSVETGNGDTQYF. CDR3 DNA sequence: TGCAGCGTTGAGACAGGGAATGGAGATACGCAGTATTTT.